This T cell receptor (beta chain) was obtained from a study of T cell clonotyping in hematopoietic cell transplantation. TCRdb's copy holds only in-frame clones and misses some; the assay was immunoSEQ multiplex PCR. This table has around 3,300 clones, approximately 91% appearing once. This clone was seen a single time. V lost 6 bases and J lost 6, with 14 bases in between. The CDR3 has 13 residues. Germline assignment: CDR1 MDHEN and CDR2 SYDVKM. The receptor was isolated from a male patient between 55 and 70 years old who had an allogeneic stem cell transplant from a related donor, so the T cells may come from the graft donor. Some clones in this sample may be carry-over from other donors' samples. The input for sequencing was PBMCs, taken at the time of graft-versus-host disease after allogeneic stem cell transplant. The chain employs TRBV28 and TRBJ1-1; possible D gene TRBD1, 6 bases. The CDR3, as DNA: TGTGCCAGCAGCAGCGGGGGGCGATCTGAAGCTTTCTTT. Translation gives CASSSGGRSEAFF.